What follows are 17 T cell receptor beta chains derived from one specimen sequenced in a study of T cell responses to AZD1222 COVID-19 vaccine. The table came from immunoSEQ multiplex PCR; TCRdb's copy has only in-frame clones and leaves some out. The profile shows approximately 170,000 clones, approximately 90% of them singletons. This sample comprised peripheral blood, obtained on day 0 of AZD1222 vaccination. The source is an adult in good health.

The sample holds one count of this clone. V usage is TRBV6-2 or TRBV6-3 and J usage is TRBJ2-5, with 7 bases lining up with TRBD1. This CDR3 is built from 15 residues. With V trimmed by 6 bases and J by 9 bases, 16 bases remained unmatched. CDR1 MNHEY and CDR2 SVGEGT come from the germline V gene. The CDR3 nucleotides read TGTGCCAGCAGCTGGGACAGCCAGTCCCGAGGGGCCCAGTACTTC. Its translation: CASSWDSQSRGAQYF.

V gene TRBV19 combines with J gene TRBJ2-5, with 11 bases lining up with TRBD2. The CDR3 loop spans 18 amino acids. V dropped 6 bases and J dropped 5; count of bases not matched to a gene: 17. Germline V gene data show CDR1 as LNHDA and CDR2 as SQIVND (reference sequence). In DNA, the CDR3 is TGTGCCAGTAGCACTGGACTAGCGGGTCTTCTCGGGGGGGAGACCCAGTACTTC. This gives the protein CASSTGLAGLLGGETQYF. Complete variable domain (other parts from reference TRBV19 and TRBJ2-5): DGGITQSPKYLFRKEGQNVTLSCEQNLNHDAMYWYRQDPGQGLRLIYYSQIVNDFQKGDIAEGYSVSREKKESFPLTVTSAQKNPTAFYLCASSTGLAGLLGGETQYFGPGTRLLVL.

V usage is TRBV10-1 and J usage is TRBJ2-4, with a tentative D call TRBD1 (6 bases). V shed 3 bases and J shed 3 bases, with 15 bases lying between them. The CDR3 sequence is 16 residues long. CDR1 is WNHNN, CDR2 SYGVQD, per germline (reference sequence). The CDR3 DNA follows: TGCGCCAGCAGTGACCCGACAAAGGGGGACAAAAACATTCAGTACTTC. This translates into CASSDPTKGDKNIQYF.

This sequence joins TRBV5-1 and TRBJ2-1; D remains unclear. The germline gives CDR1 SGHRS, CDR2 YFSETQ. This CDR3 spans 16 amino acids. V was clipped by 0 bases and J by 4 bases, with 14 bases between them. The CDR3 sequence: CASSLAHSRDYNEQFF. The CDR3 DNA reads as TGCGCCAGCAGCTTGGCCCACAGCCGTGATTACAATGAGCAGTTCTTC. The full variable domain, in which reference TRBV5-1 and TRBJ2-1 provide the parts outside the CDR3, is KAGVTQTPRYLIKTRGQQVTLSCSPISGHRSVSWYQQTPGQGLQFLFEYFSETQRNKGNFPGRFSGRQFSNSRSEMNVSTLELGDSALYLCASSLAHSRDYNEQFFGPGTRLTVL.

The chain combines TRBV28 with TRBJ1-2; D not resolved. V lost 1 base, J lost 3 bases, and 12 bases lay in between. This CDR3 comprises 15 residues. Looked up from germline, CDR1 is MDHEN and CDR2 is SYDVKM. In DNA, the CDR3 is TGTGCCAGCAGTTTATCCCGCAGGTCCGACTATGGCTACACCTTC. This gives the protein CASSLSRRSDYGYTF.

The chain recombines TRBV7-3 with TRBJ1-1, with D possibly TRBD1 on 5 matching bases. This CDR3 has 14 amino acids. Trimming shortened V by 2 bases and J by 2 bases, and 9 bases separated the two germline ends. Germline-derived CDR1 and CDR2 are SGHTA and FQGTGA. The CDR3 sequence is CASSLQGANTEAFF. The CDR3 DNA sequence: TGTGCCAGCAGCTTACAGGGTGCTAACACTGAAGCTTTCTTT.

V usage is TRBV28 and J usage is TRBJ2-7; 8 bases are shared with TRBD1. CDR1 MDHEN and CDR2 SYDVKM come from the germline V gene. This CDR3 spans 15 amino acids. V lost 3 bases to trimming and J lost 6 bases; unmatched junction nucleotides: 10. The CDR3, as DNA: TGTGCCAGCAGTTTGCGACCTTCAGGGGGCGGCGAGCAGTACTTC. Translation gives CASSLRPSGGGEQYF. Filled out from reference TRBV28 and TRBJ2-7, the complete variable domain reads DVKVTQSSRYLVKRTGEKVFLECVQDMDHENMFWYRQDPGLGLRLIYFSYDVKMKEKGDIPEGYSVSREKKERFSLILESASTNQTSMYLCASSLRPSGGGEQYFGPGTRLTVT.

J is TRBJ1-2 and V is TRBV6-5; D might be TRBD1 (5 bases). Germline values: CDR1 MNHEY, CDR2 SVGAGI. The CDR3 length is 14 residues. Deletions cut 10 bases from V and 4 bases from J, with 19 bases between. CDR3 sequence reads: CAILGTELSYGYTF. The CDR3, as DNA: TGTGCCATCCTCGGGACCGAGCTCTCCTATGGCTACACCTTC.

In DNA form, the CDR3 reads TGTGCCAGCAGTTTACAACCCGGCACTGAAGCTTTCTTT. It is translated as CASSLQPGTEAFF. The chain carries TRBV28 and TRBJ1-1, with unresolved D. V lost 2 bases, J lost 4 bases, and 8 bases lay in between. This CDR3 is built from 13 residues. The germline gives CDR1 MDHEN, CDR2 SYDVKM.

This clone was observed once. This chain links TRBV10-2 with TRBJ2-1; 12 bases line up with TRBD2. With 5 bases clipped from V and 3 bases from J, the junction kept 8 bases outside the gene matches. The CDR3 consists of 17 residues. Looked up from germline, CDR1 is WSHSY and CDR2 is SAAADI. The CDR3 DNA follows: TGCGCCAGCAGTCTGACTAGCGGGAGAGCCTTCTACAATGAGCAGTTCTTC. Protein product: CASSLTSGRAFYNEQFF.

Here the CDR3 DNA reads TGTGCCAGCAGCTTATCCCCCTCAGATACGCAGTATTTT. Its protein is CASSLSPSDTQYF. This chain links TRBV7-3 with TRBJ2-3; D is ambiguous. V lost 2 bases to trimming and J lost 4 bases, with 7 bases between them. CDR1 is SGHTA and CDR2 is FQGTGA in the germline V gene. This CDR3 region has 13 residues.

The rearrangement uses TRBV12-3 or TRBV12-4 and TRBJ2-3; D remains ambiguous. This CDR3 contains 11 residues. The V and J ends lost 7 bases and 0 bases respectively, with 2 bases between them. DNA for the CDR3: TGTGCCAGCACTAGCACAGATACGCAGTATTTT. This sequence encodes CASTSTDTQYF.

This clone has a single count. The V call is TRBV6-1, the J call TRBJ1-2; 12 nucleotides line up with TRBD1. CDR3 length: 17 amino acids. Germline values: CDR1 MNHNS, CDR2 SASEGT. The ends lost 1 base at V and 3 bases at J; junction bases unmatched: 6. As DNA, the CDR3 is TGTGCCAGCAGTGAAGGGGGACAGGGGGCTTCTTACTATGGCTACACCTTC. Its translation is CASSEGGQGASYYGYTF.

V usage is TRBV5-1 and J usage is TRBJ2-1, with D tentatively TRBD2 (6 bases). Trimming took off 3 bases at V and 5 bases at J, with 15 bases between the two ends. CDR3 length: 15 amino acids. Germline CDR1 and CDR2: SGHRS and YFSETQ. DNA of the CDR3: TGCGCCAGCAGCTCCTCCACTAGCACGCACAATGAGCAGTTCTTC. Its translation: CASSSSTSTHNEQFF.

The CDR3 spells CASSQDGWQEDTEAFF. The DNA for the CDR3 is TGTGCCAGCAGCCAAGATGGATGGCAGGAAGACACTGAAGCTTTCTTT. The chain couples TRBV4-2 to TRBJ1-1; D remains ambiguous. Trimming left V 0 bases short and J 3 bases short, with 14 bases between. CDR1 is LGHNA and CDR2 is YNFKEQ in the germline V gene. This CDR3 contains 16 residues.

This chain connects TRBV11-3 to TRBJ2-5; D is undetermined. Trimming removed 5 bases at V and 5 bases at J, with 18 bases between. Germline V lookup: CDR1 SGHNT, CDR2 YENEEA. This CDR3 contains 15 residues. The CDR3 DNA sequence: TGTGCCAGCAGCATACCCGGACGTTTCGGGGAGACCCAGTACTTC. Protein product: CASSIPGRFGETQYF.

The chain employs TRBV28 and TRBJ2-5, with D possibly matching TRBD2 (5 bases). The CDR3 is 14 amino acids. V lost 1 base and J lost 3, with 9 bases in between. Germline-derived CDR1 and CDR2 are MDHEN and SYDVKM. The CDR3 loop reads CASSLSRREETQYF. CDR3 DNA: TGTGCCAGCAGTTTATCCCGGCGGGAAGAGACCCAGTACTTC.